The 24 T cell receptor beta chains below were found in one sample sequenced in a study of T cells and copy number aberrations in small-cell lung cancer. TCRdb keeps only in-frame clones here, not all; method: immunoSEQ multiplex PCR. The data show about 1,600 clones, with approximately 83% seen just once and around 6.8% held by the top ten. Input material: normal tissue next to the tumor. The source is a man aged 55 to 69 with small cell lung cancer.

As concerns this clone: The junction does not match germline at one end; this may be a read error. The chain has TRBV6-6 and TRBJ1-4; D remains ambiguous. CDR1 and CDR2 (germline): MNHNY, SVGAGI (reference sequence). The CDR3 covers 14 residues. CDR3 in amino acids: CASSYYEVQEKLVF. CDR3 coding DNA: TGTGCCAGCAGTTACTATGAGGTACAAGAAAAACTGGTTTTT.

The chain has TRBV30 and TRBJ1-3; D unresolved. V lost 4 bases and J 2 bases, leaving 6 bases between the germline ends. The germline V gene has CDR1 GTSNPN and CDR2 SVGIG (reference sequence). The CDR3 runs 12 residues. The CDR3 loop is CAWKGTGNTIYF. The CDR3 region has the DNA TGTGCCTGGAAAGGGACTGGAAACACCATATATTTT.

The sample holds one count of this clone. The chain joins TRBV30 to TRBJ2-1; TRBD1 might be the D (7 bases). Trimming left V 1 base short and J 7 bases short, with 17 bases between. Germline values: CDR1 GTSNPN, CDR2 SVGIG (reference sequence). The CDR3 totals 15 residues. In DNA form, the CDR3 reads TGTGCCTGGAGTGGGGACAGTGGGGGAGGAAATGAGCAGTTCTTC. This sequence encodes CAWSGDSGGGNEQFF. The complete variable domain, with remaining parts taken from reference TRBV30 and TRBJ2-1, reads SQTIHQWPATLVQPVGSPLSLECTVEGTSNPNLYWYRQAAGRGLQLLFYSVGIGQISSEVPQNLSASRPQDRQFILSSKKLLLSDSGFYLCAWSGDSGGGNEQFFGPGTRLTVL.

This clone was recorded only once. The chain is built from TRBV5-4 and TRBJ2-5; a possible D gene is TRBD2 (6 bases). The CDR3 has 14 amino acids. Between the trimmed V and J ends, which lost 5 bases and 5 bases, there was a span of 16 bases. Germline-derived CDR1 and CDR2 are SGHNT and YYREEE (reference sequence). The CDR3 DNA sequence: TGTGCCAGCAGGGCGGGGTTGCTAGGGGAGACCCAGTACTTC. It codes for CASRAGLLGETQYF.

The chain combines TRBV4-1 with TRBJ2-7, with 9 bases matching TRBD1. Germline values: CDR1 MGHRA, CDR2 YSYEKL. The CDR3 has 14 residues. J lost 3 bases, V lost 5 bases, and 5 bases had no gene match. Here the CDR3 DNA reads TGCGCCAGCAGCGACGGACAGGGGTTCTACGAGCAGTACTTC. This codes for CASSDGQGFYEQYF.

This rearrangement joins TRBV9 to TRBJ1-4, with 9 bases aligning to TRBD1. This CDR3 spans 15 amino acids. CDR1 SGDLS and CDR2 YYNGEE come from the germline V gene. J was trimmed by 7 bases and V by 2 bases; bases with no gene match: 6. The CDR3 is CASSVTGGAGEKLFF. CDR3 coding DNA: TGTGCCAGCAGCGTCACAGGGGGCGCCGGTGAAAAACTGTTTTTT.

The sample holds one count of this clone. The chain joins TRBV5-6 to TRBJ1-6; TRBD1 might be the D (6 bases). This CDR3 has 13 amino acids. The germline gives CDR1 SGHDT, CDR2 YYEEEE. Trimming removed 3 bases at V and 6 bases at J, with 7 bases between. The CDR3 loop is CASSSGANSPLHF. The CDR3 bases are TGTGCCAGCAGCTCAGGGGCTAATTCACCCCTCCACTTT. Variable domain in full (rest from reference TRBV5-6 and TRBJ1-6): DAGVTQSPTHLIKTRGQQVTLRCSPKSGHDTVSWYQQALGQGPQFIFQYYEEEERQRGNFPDRFSGHQFPNYSSELNVNALLLGDSALYLCASSSGANSPLHFGNGTRLTVT.

The chain carries TRBV5-1 and TRBJ1-3; 7 positions agree with TRBD1. The V segment lost 4 bases and the J segment 8 bases; nucleotides outside the gene matches: 15. There are 16 residues in the CDR3. Per germline, CDR1 SGHRS and CDR2 YFSETQ. CDR3 amino acids: CASSGFVGQPQDTIYF. Here the CDR3 DNA reads TGCGCCAGCAGCGGATTTGTGGGACAGCCCCAGGACACCATATATTTT.

V usage is TRBV4-2 and J usage is TRBJ2-7; 8 nucleotides match TRBD1. CDR3 length: 14 residues. Germline V gene lookup returns CDR1 LGHNA and CDR2 YNFKEQ. J was trimmed by 7 bases and V by 4 bases; bases with no gene match: 9. The chain's CDR3 is CASSPDRGAWEQYF. The CDR3 region has the DNA TGTGCCAGCAGCCCCGACAGGGGCGCCTGGGAGCAGTACTTC.

A word on this clone: One end of the junction is discordant with germline, which a read error may explain. The sample carries other DNA sequences with the same CDR3. This sequence joins TRBV4-2 and TRBJ2-1; D uncertain. The CDR3 is 15 residues long. The germline V gene has CDR1 LGHNA and CDR2 YNFKEQ. The CDR3 spells CASSQDKSSYNEQFF. The DNA for the CDR3 is TGTGCTAGCAGCCAAGATAAGAGCTCCTACAATGAGCAGTTCTTC.

This chain uses TRBV27 with TRBJ2-3; D remains unclear. The V end was cut by 6 bases, the J end by 2 bases, with 21 bases between. Germline V CDR1 and CDR2: MNHEY, SMNVEV (reference sequence). The CDR3 consists of 17 residues. CDR3 nucleotides: TGTGCCAGCAGACGAGCTGCAAGTCCTTCTCCCACAGATACGCAGTATTTT. Encoded protein: CASRRAASPSPTDTQYF.

This clone was seen a few times. The chain couples TRBV4-1 to TRBJ1-3; D not resolved. Germline V gives CDR1 MGHRA, CDR2 YSYEKL. V was pared by 0 bases and J by 4 bases, with 10 bases between. This CDR3 has 15 residues. The CDR3: CASSQDGGRGNTIYF. The CDR3 DNA is TGCGCCAGCAGCCAAGACGGCGGCAGGGGAAACACCATATATTTT.

This clone was detected only once. This same CDR3 is encoded by further DNA sequences in the sample. As DNA, the CDR3 is TGTGCCAGTAGTGTCACAGGAACGGGGGGCGGGGAGCTGTTTTTT. As protein: CASSVTGTGGGELFF. V and J are TRBV19 and TRBJ2-2; 7 bases match TRBD2. Germline CDR1 and CDR2: LNHDA and SQIVND (reference sequence). V lost 5 bases and J lost 7; bases outside the gene matches: 10. This CDR3 has 15 amino acids.

The chain has TRBV30 and TRBJ1-2, with D hard to call. V was trimmed by 1 base and J by 2 bases, leaving 14 bases between them. This CDR3 contains 15 residues. In germline, CDR1 is GTSNPN, CDR2 SVGIG (reference sequence). CDR3 loop: CAWSALLGNNYGYTF. The CDR3 region has the DNA TGTGCCTGGAGTGCCCTGCTGGGTAACAACTATGGCTACACCTTC.

The chain joins TRBV30 to TRBJ2-3; 9 positions match TRBD2. The germline CDR1 and CDR2 sequences are GTSNPN and SVGIG (reference sequence). CDR3 length: 14 amino acids. V lost 3 bases and J lost 9; bases outside the gene matches: 10. CDR3 loop: CAWRVEAGGETQYF. DNA for the CDR3: TGTGCCTGGAGAGTCGAGGCGGGGGGGGAAACGCAGTATTTT.

This chain joins TRBV18 and TRBJ1-2; possible D gene TRBD1, 6 bases. The CDR3 is 15 residues long. V lost 0 bases, J lost 2 bases, and 10 bases lay in between. Germline V gene sequence: CDR1 KGHSH, CDR2 LQKENI. The CDR3 bases are TGTGCCAGCTCACCACCGGCCGACAGGAACTATGGCTACACCTTC. This encodes CASSPPADRNYGYTF.

For this clone: Other DNA sequences in the sample encode the same CDR3. This chain's CDR3 is CSASPDSTGELFF. The CDR3, as DNA: TGCAGCGCCTCTCCCGACAGCACCGGGGAGCTGTTTTTT. The rearrangement uses TRBV29-1 and TRBJ2-2, with D perhaps TRBD1 (5 bases). Germline values: CDR1 SQVTM, CDR2 ANQGSEA. The CDR3 is made up of 13 amino acids. V lost 7 bases and J lost 4, with 13 bases in between.

This clone was picked up one time. The chain has TRBV5-1 and TRBJ2-7; the D is unclear. V lost 3 bases, J lost 3 bases, and 19 bases lay in between. Germline V gene sequence: CDR1 SGHRS, CDR2 YFSETQ. The length of the CDR3 is 16 residues. The chain's CDR3 is CASSSGLRQPDYEQYF. CDR3 nucleotide sequence: TGCGCCAGCAGCTCGGGCCTCCGCCAGCCCGACTACGAGCAGTACTTC.

This clone was recorded once. The rearrangement joins TRBV5-1 to TRBJ2-7; 9 bases agree with TRBD1. Losses at the gene ends were 4 bases for V and 0 bases for J; bases not matched to a gene: 8. The CDR3 runs to 16 residues. CDR1 and CDR2 from the germline V gene are SGHRS and YFSETQ. The DNA of the CDR3 is TGCGCCAGCAGCCCAAGAGCGGGACAGGGCTCCTACGAGCAGTACTTC. As protein: CASSPRAGQGSYEQYF.

The chain is built from TRBV6-1 and TRBJ2-1, with TRBD1 as a possible D gene (5 bases). V was clipped by 6 bases and J by 9 bases, with 18 bases between them. Per the germline V gene, CDR1 is MNHNS and CDR2 is SASEGT. CDR3 length: 14 amino acids. CDR3 DNA sequence: TGTGCCAGCAGGGCGTACTCCAGGGATGGTGAGCAGTTCTTC. It codes for CASRAYSRDGEQFF.

V and J are TRBV28 and TRBJ2-7; possible D gene TRBD1, 5 bases. CDR3 size: 14 residues. Germline V gene data show CDR1 as MDHEN and CDR2 as SYDVKM. V was trimmed by 3 bases and J by 6 bases, leaving 15 bases between them. The chain's CDR3 is CASSFRQGWGEQYF. CDR3 sequence (DNA): TGTGCCAGCAGTTTCCGGCAGGGATGGGGCGAGCAGTACTTC.

The rearrangement links TRBV10-3 to TRBJ2-7; TRBD2 matches 15 bases. With 11 bases clipped from V and 7 bases from J, the junction kept 3 bases outside the gene matches. This CDR3 has 12 residues. CDR1 and CDR2 from the germline V gene are ENHRY and SYGVKD. CDR3 nucleotides: TGTGCCCTAGGGACTAGCGGGGGGGAGCAGTACTTC. This translates into CALGTSGGEQYF.

The chain joins TRBV19 to TRBJ2-1; maybe TRBD2 (6 bases). Deletions cut 11 bases from V and 4 bases from J, with 18 bases between. The germline V gene has CDR1 LNHDA and CDR2 SQIVND (reference sequence). The CDR3 extends over 14 amino acids. CDR3 amino acids: CAVGRGGGYNEQFF. Here the CDR3 DNA reads TGTGCCGTAGGAAGGGGAGGCGGTTACAATGAGCAGTTCTTC.

This rearrangement joins TRBV5-5 to TRBJ2-7, with a weak D call TRBD2 (5 bases). With 0 bases removed from V and 0 bases from J, the gap between germline ends came to 13 bases. CDR3 length: 16 amino acids. Germline values: CDR1 SGHKS, CDR2 YYEKEE (reference sequence). CDR3 protein: CASSLGPDLSSYEQYF. The CDR3 bases are TGTGCCAGCAGCTTGGGGCCGGACTTGAGCTCCTACGAGCAGTACTTC.